Detailed here is one T cell receptor beta chain. Germline CDR1 GTSNPN, CDR2 SVGIG (reference sequence). The CDR3 has 13 residues. V was pared by 3 bases and J by 8 bases, with 16 bases between. This sample is part of a study of blood T cell repertoires in COVID-19. Turning to the study itself: PBMCs, B-cell-depleted T cells, or T cells provided the cDNA or gDNA that made up the material.

Generated by immunoSEQ multiplex PCR, the TCRdb table keeps only in-frame clones and is missing some. This table has fewer than 250,000 clones, around four fifths appearing once. The TCR comes from a woman aged 55-70 years with active or convalescent COVID-19. Sequencing was performed on peripheral blood. The chain has TRBV30 and TRBJ1-1; a possible D gene is TRBD1 (6 bases). The CDR3 coding sequence is TGTGCCTGGAGACGGACAGCCTATACCGAAGCTTTCTTT. Protein: CAWRRTAYTEAFF.